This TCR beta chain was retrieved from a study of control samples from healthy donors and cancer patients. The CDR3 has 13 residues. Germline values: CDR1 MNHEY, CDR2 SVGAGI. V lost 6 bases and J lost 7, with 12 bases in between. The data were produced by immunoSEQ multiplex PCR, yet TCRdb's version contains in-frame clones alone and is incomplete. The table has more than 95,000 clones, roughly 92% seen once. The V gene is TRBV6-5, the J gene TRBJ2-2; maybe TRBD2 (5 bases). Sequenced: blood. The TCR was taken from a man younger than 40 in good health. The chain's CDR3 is CASRRVADGELFF. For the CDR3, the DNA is TGTGCCAGCAGGCGGGTAGCTGACGGGGAGCTGTTTTTT.